This T cell receptor (beta chain) comes out of a study of blood T cell repertoires in COVID-19. Profiling relied on immunoSEQ multiplex PCR, and the TCRdb table lists in-frame clones only, not all of them. The sample yields hundreds of thousands of clones, approximately 90% seen once. CDR1 SNHLY and CDR2 FYNNEI come from the germline V gene. Trimming removed 6 bases at V and 1 base at J, with 14 bases between. This CDR3 has 15 amino acids. This chain uses TRBV2 with TRBJ2-3; maybe TRBD1 (5 bases). Sequenced sample: PBMCs or T cells enriched from blood (not recorded which). The TCR comes from a woman between 40 and 55 years old who had recovered from COVID-19. CDR3 sequence: CASSPQVLGTDTQYF. Here the CDR3 DNA reads TGTGCCAGCAGCCCACAGGTCCTTGGCACAGATACGCAGTATTTT. The full variable domain, with the rest looked up from reference TRBV2 and TRBJ2-3, is EPEVTQTPSHQVTQMGQEVILRCVPISNHLYFYWYRQILGQKVEFLVSFYNNEISEKSEIFDDQFSVERPDGSNFTLKIRSTKLEDSAMYFCASSPQVLGTDTQYFGPGTRLTVL.